Listed here are 19 T cell receptor beta chains from one sample, sequenced in a study of blood T cell repertoires in COVID-19. TCRdb's table, derived via immunoSEQ multiplex PCR, lists solely in-frame clones and lacks some. This sample has about 190,000 clones, with about 85% found just once. Sequenced input: peripheral blood. These receptors originate from a human donor in a cohort sampled during active COVID-19.

The CDR3 spells CASSLPRVQGGTDTQYF. In DNA form, the CDR3 reads TGTGCCAGCAGCTTACCCCGGGTGCAGGGTGGCACAGATACGCAGTATTTT. The V call is TRBV7-9, the J call TRBJ2-3, with D possibly TRBD1 on 5 matching bases. With 2 bases removed from V and 1 base from J, the gap between germline ends came to 16 bases. The CDR3 spans 17 residues. Germline V gene data show CDR1 as SEHNR and CDR2 as FQNEAQ (reference sequence).

The chain recombines TRBV14 with TRBJ2-1; 10 bases fit TRBD2. The germline V gene has CDR1 SGHDN and CDR2 FVKESK. The CDR3 covers 14 residues. V lost 6 bases, J lost 6 bases, and 5 bases stayed unmatched. CDR3 bases: TGTGCCAGCAGTCAACTAGCGGGATTCAATGAGCAGTTCTTC. It yields the protein CASSQLAGFNEQFF.

The rearrangement uses TRBV5-6 and TRBJ2-3, with 9 bases that match TRBD2. J was trimmed by 6 bases and V by 5 bases; bases with no gene match: 7. The CDR3 has 14 residues. CDR1 and CDR2 from the germline V gene are SGHDT and YYEEEE. This CDR3 is CASRAISGSDTQYF. As DNA, the CDR3 is TGTGCCAGCAGAGCGATTAGCGGGAGCGATACGCAGTATTTT. Complete variable domain (other parts from reference TRBV5-6 and TRBJ2-3): DAGVTQSPTHLIKTRGQQVTLRCSPKSGHDTVSWYQQALGQGPQFIFQYYEEEERQRGNFPDRFSGHQFPNYSSELNVNALLLGDSALYLCASRAISGSDTQYFGPGTRLTVL.

The gene calls are TRBV7-9 and TRBJ2-3; tentatively, D is TRBD2 (5 bases). V dropped 5 bases and J dropped 2 bases, with 11 bases sitting between them. Per germline, CDR1 SEHNR and CDR2 FQNEAQ (reference sequence). There are 14 residues in the CDR3. Written as DNA, the CDR3 is TGTGCCAGCAGCCGCGGGTCGATCACAGATACGCAGTATTTT. It is translated as CASSRGSITDTQYF.

V and J are TRBV11-2 and TRBJ1-1; no clear D gene. Between the trimmed V and J ends, which lost 3 bases and 6 bases, there was a span of 8 bases. Looked up from germline, CDR1 is SGHAT and CDR2 is FQNNGV. This CDR3 is built from 12 residues. CDR3 sequence: CASSLGEAEAFF. The CDR3 coding sequence is TGTGCCAGCAGCTTGGGAGAAGCTGAAGCTTTCTTT.

The V and J genes are TRBV6-5 and TRBJ2-2; TRBD2 is a possible D gene (6 bases). This CDR3 is 14 amino acids long. V dropped 5 bases and J dropped 2 bases, with 9 bases sitting between them. Germline V gives CDR1 MNHEY, CDR2 SVGAGI. CDR3: CASSTGSNTGELFF. DNA for the CDR3: TGTGCCAGCAGTACCGGGAGTAACACCGGGGAGCTGTTTTTT.

The rearrangement joins TRBV28 to TRBJ2-7; 8 positions match TRBD2. Germline V gene lookup returns CDR1 MDHEN and CDR2 SYDVKM. V trimming: 6 bases; J trimming: 9 bases; junction bases outside the gene matches: 7. CDR3 length equals 12 residues. This chain's CDR3 is CASRSGTRRQYF. CDR3 DNA: TGTGCCAGCAGGTCCGGGACTAGGAGGCAGTACTTC.

The J gene is TRBJ2-3, the V gene TRBV7-9; 10 bases map to TRBD2. With V trimmed by 6 bases and J by 5 bases, 8 bases remained unmatched. The CDR3 runs to 15 residues. Germline CDR1 is SEHNR and CDR2 is FQNEAQ (reference sequence). The CDR3 loop is CASRGLAGVIDTQYF. The CDR3 bases are TGTGCCAGCAGAGGTCTAGCGGGGGTTATAGATACGCAGTATTTT.

In this sample, this clone turned up a few times. The chain joins TRBV2 to TRBJ1-1; unclear D gene. V lost 7 bases to trimming and J lost 1 base, with 10 bases between them. CDR3 size: 13 residues. CDR1 and CDR2 (germline): SNHLY, FYNNEI. Here the CDR3 reads CASMERTNTEAFF. The CDR3 DNA is TGTGCCAGCATGGAGAGAACGAACACTGAAGCTTTCTTT.

The chain uses TRBV7-9 and TRBJ2-7, with D possibly being TRBD1 (6 bases). This CDR3 region has 12 residues. With 5 bases removed from V and 4 bases from J, the gap between germline ends came to 9 bases. CDR1 and CDR2 (germline): SEHNR, FQNEAQ (reference sequence). CDR3 DNA sequence: TGTGCCAGCAGCGAACAGGGTTACGAGCAGTACTTC. Its protein is CASSEQGYEQYF.

The V call is TRBV5-1, the J call TRBJ1-1; TRBD1 is a possible D gene (5 bases). From germline, CDR1 is SGHRS and CDR2 YFSETQ. This CDR3 comprises 11 residues. Trimming took 4 bases from V and 8 from J, leaving 9 bases between them. The CDR3 nucleotides are TGCGCCAGCAGCGGGGGGACGGAAGCTTTCTTT. Protein product: CASSGGTEAFF.

This clone was seen at least ten times. J is TRBJ1-2 and V is TRBV7-9, with D possibly matching TRBD1 (6 bases). The CDR3 length is 14 residues. CDR1 and CDR2 from the germline V gene are SEHNR and FQNEAQ (reference sequence). Trimming removed 0 bases at V and 8 bases at J, with 13 bases between. The CDR3 sequence: CASSLAHRARGYTF. CDR3 bases: TGTGCCAGCAGCTTAGCGCACAGGGCCAGGGGCTACACCTTC.

The chain has TRBV27 and TRBJ2-7, with D tentatively TRBD1 (5 bases). The CDR3 totals 15 residues. V was trimmed by 5 bases and J by 2 bases, leaving 16 bases between them. Germline V gene lookup returns CDR1 MNHEY and CDR2 SMNVEV (reference sequence). The chain's CDR3 is CASSPSQGPTYEQYV. DNA of the CDR3: TGTGCCAGCAGTCCCTCTCAGGGTCCCACCTACGAGCAGTACGTC.

The genes are TRBV6-1 and TRBJ2-5; tentative D call: TRBD1 (5 bases). CDR3 length equals 14 residues. Germline lookup yields CDR1 MNHNS and CDR2 SASEGT. V lost 2 bases and J lost 5, with 12 bases in between. The CDR3 loop is CASSEQDRRETQYF. The CDR3, as DNA: TGTGCCAGCAGTGAACAAGACAGAAGGGAGACCCAGTACTTC.

This clone appeared once. The chain employs TRBV14 and TRBJ1-6, with 8 positions matching TRBD1. V trimming: 8 bases; J trimming: 9 bases; junction bases outside the gene matches: 9. The germline V gene has CDR1 SGHDN and CDR2 FVKESK. The CDR3 is 14 residues long. In DNA, the CDR3 is TGTGCCAGCGTTAACAGGGGGGCCTCTTCACCCCTCCACTTT. This sequence encodes CASVNRGASSPLHF. Supplemented by reference TRBV14 and TRBJ1-6, the full variable domain reads EAGVTQFPSHSVIEKGQTVTLRCDPISGHDNLYWYRRVMGKEIKFLLHFVKESKQDESGMPNNRFLAERTGGTYSTLKVQPAELEDSGVYFCASVNRGASSPLHFGNGTRLTVT.

The chain carries TRBV12-3 or TRBV12-4 and TRBJ2-3; D gene uncertain. Trimming stripped 5 bases from V and 8 bases from J, with 8 bases between. The CDR3 covers 11 residues. The CDR3 protein is CASSATSTQYF. The CDR3, as DNA: TGTGCCAGCAGTGCCACCAGTACGCAGTATTTT.

V gene TRBV5-8 combines with J gene TRBJ1-3, with D maybe TRBD1 (6 bases). Trimming took off 5 bases at V and 2 bases at J, with 11 bases between the two ends. This CDR3 contains 14 residues. Per germline, CDR1 SGHTS and CDR2 YDEGEE. CDR3 loop: CASSLQGPGNTIYF. CDR3 in DNA: TGTGCCAGCAGTCTACAGGGCCCTGGAAACACCATATATTTT.

The chain is built from TRBV30 and TRBJ2-5; D possibly corresponds to TRBD2 (6 bases). The CDR3 covers 13 residues. Per germline, CDR1 GTSNPN and CDR2 SVGIG (reference sequence). V was cut by 3 bases and J by 4 bases, with 12 bases left in between. CDR3 coding DNA: TGTGCCTGGAGGGAGGGGCGCTTAGAGACCCAGTACTTC. As protein: CAWREGRLETQYF.

V usage is TRBV5-1 and J usage is TRBJ1-2; 7 bases are a match to TRBD1. Germline V lookup: CDR1 SGHRS, CDR2 YFSETQ. This CDR3 has 15 residues. With V trimmed by 3 bases and J by 0 bases, 5 bases remained unmatched. The CDR3 sequence is CASSSSGGANYGYTF. For the CDR3, the DNA is TGCGCCAGCAGCTCCTCAGGGGGTGCTAACTATGGCTACACCTTC.